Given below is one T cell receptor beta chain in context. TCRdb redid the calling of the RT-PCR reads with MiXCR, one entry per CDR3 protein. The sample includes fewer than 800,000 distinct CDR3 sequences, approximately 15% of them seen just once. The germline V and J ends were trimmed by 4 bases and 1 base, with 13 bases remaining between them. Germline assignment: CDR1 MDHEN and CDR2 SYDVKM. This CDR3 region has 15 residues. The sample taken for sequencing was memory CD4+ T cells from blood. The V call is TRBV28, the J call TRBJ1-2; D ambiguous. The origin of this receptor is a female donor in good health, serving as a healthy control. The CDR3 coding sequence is TGTGCCAGCAGTTCCTCCCCCAGATATAACTATGGCTACACCTTC. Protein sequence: CASSSSPRYNYGYTF.